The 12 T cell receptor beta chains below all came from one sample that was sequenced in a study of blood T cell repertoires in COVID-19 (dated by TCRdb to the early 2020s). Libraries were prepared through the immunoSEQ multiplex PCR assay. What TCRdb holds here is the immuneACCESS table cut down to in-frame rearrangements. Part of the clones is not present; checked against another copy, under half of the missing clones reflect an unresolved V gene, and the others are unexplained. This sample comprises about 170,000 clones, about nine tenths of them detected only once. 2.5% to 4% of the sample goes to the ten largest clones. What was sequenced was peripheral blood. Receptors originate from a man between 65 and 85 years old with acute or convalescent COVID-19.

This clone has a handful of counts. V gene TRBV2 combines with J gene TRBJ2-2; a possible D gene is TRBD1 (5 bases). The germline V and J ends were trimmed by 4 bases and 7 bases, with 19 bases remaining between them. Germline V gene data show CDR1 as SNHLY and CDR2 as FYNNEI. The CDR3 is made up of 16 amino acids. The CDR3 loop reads CASSVYQGLSGGELFF. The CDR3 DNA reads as TGTGCCAGCAGTGTCTACCAGGGCCTATCGGGCGGGGAGCTGTTTTTT.

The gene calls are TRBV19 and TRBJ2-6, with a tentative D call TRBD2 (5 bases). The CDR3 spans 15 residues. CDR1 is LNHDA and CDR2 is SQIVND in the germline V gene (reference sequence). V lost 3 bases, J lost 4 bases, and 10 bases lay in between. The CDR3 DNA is TGTGCCAGTAGTATCGGGGTTTCCGGGGCCAACGTCCTGACTTTC. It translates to CASSIGVSGANVLTF.

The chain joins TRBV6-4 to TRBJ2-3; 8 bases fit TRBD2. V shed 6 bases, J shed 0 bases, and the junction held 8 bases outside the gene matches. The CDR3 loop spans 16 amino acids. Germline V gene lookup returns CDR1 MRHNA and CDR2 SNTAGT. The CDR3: CASSPGRGVSTDTQYF. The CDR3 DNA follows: TGTGCCAGCAGCCCGGGGCGGGGGGTTAGCACAGATACGCAGTATTTT.

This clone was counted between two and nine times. DNA for the CDR3: TGTGCCAGCAGCTTGGACAGGAGGAACACTGAAGCTTTCTTT. Translating it yields CASSLDRRNTEAFF. The chain is built from TRBV7-2 and TRBJ1-1; TRBD1 matches 7 bases. Losses at the gene ends were 3 bases for V and 1 base for J; bases not matched to a gene: 2. The CDR3 extends over 14 amino acids. Germline assignment: CDR1 SGHTA and CDR2 FQGNSA.

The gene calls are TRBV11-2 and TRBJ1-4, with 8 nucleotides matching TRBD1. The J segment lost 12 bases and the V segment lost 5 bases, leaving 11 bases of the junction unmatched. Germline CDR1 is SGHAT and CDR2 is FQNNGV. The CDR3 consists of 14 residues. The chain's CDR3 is CASSAGQGGSQLFF. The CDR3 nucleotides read TGTGCCAGCAGCGCCGGACAGGGAGGGTCCCAACTGTTTTTT.

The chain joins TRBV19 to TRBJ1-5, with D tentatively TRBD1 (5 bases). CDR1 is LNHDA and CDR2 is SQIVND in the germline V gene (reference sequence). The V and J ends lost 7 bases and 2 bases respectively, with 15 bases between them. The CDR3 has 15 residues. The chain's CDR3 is CASTKDQGGNQPQHF. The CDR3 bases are TGTGCCAGTACCAAGGATCAAGGGGGCAATCAGCCCCAGCATTTT.

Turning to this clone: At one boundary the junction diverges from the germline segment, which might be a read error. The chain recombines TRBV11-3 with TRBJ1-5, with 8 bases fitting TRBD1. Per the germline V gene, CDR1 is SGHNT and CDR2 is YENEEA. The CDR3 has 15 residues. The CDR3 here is CASSLDRGVNQPQHF. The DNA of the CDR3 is TGTGCCAGCAGCCTAGACAGGGGCGTCAATCAGCCCCAGCATTTT.

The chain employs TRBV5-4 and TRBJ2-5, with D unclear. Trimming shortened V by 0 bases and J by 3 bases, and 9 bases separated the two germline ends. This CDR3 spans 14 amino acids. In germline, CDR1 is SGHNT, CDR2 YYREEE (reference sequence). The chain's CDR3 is CASSLAGYEETQYF. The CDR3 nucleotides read TGTGCCAGCAGCTTGGCAGGCTACGAAGAGACCCAGTACTTC.

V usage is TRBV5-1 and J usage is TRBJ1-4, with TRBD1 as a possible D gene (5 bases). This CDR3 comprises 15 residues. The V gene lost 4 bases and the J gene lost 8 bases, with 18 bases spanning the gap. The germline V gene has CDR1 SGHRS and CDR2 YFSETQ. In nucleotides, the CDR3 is TGCGCCAGCAGCGGCGGACCCCAGGGTGTGGAAAAACTGTTTTTT. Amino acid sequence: CASSGGPQGVEKLFF.

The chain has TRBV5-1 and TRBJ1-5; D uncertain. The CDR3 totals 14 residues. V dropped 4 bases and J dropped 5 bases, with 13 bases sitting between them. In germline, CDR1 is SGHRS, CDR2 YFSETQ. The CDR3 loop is CASSPGNSDQPQHF. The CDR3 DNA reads TGCGCCAGCAGCCCGGGGAACTCGGATCAGCCCCAGCATTTT.

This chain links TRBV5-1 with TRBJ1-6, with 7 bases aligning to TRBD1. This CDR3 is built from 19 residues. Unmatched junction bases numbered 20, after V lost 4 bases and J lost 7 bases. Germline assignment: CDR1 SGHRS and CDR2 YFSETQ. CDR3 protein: CASSLRRLVPGQKNSPLHF. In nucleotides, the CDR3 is TGCGCCAGCAGCCTTCGCCGTCTTGTCCCGGGACAGAAAAATTCACCCCTCCACTTT.

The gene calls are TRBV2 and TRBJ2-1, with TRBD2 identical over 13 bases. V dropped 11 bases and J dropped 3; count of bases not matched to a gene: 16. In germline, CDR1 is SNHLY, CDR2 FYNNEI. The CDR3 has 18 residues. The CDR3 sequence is CASPFPGLAGSGYNEQFF. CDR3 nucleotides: TGTGCCTCCCCGTTCCCGGGACTAGCGGGGTCTGGCTACAATGAGCAGTTCTTC.